This passage covers 27 T cell receptor beta chains from one sample sequenced in a study of blood T cell repertoires in COVID-19. Profiled with immunoSEQ multiplex PCR; TCRdb holds only in-frame clones, not every one. This sample has about 190,000 clones, with about 88% found just once. Material: peripheral blood. The receptors derive from a woman aged 40 to 50 who had recovered from COVID-19.

The chain uses TRBV28 and TRBJ2-7, with 7 bases aligning to TRBD1. The trim removed 11 bases at V and 0 bases at J, leaving 10 bases unmatched. Germline values: CDR1 MDHEN, CDR2 SYDVKM. CDR3 length equals 14 residues. The CDR3 region has the DNA TGTGCCGCCAAGGGGGCAGATGCCTCCTACGAGCAGTACTTC. It specifies CAAKGADASYEQYF.

The chain has TRBV27 and TRBJ2-3, with TRBD2 identical over 11 bases. V lost 2 bases and J lost 15; bases outside the gene matches: 10. Per germline, CDR1 MNHEY and CDR2 SMNVEV (reference sequence). The CDR3 loop spans 14 amino acids. Here the CDR3 reads CASSLRVSGRARYF. In DNA, the CDR3 is TGTGCCAGCAGTTTAAGGGTTAGCGGGAGGGCCCGATATTTT.

V is TRBV14 and J is TRBJ2-7; 7 nucleotides agree with TRBD2. There are 14 residues in the CDR3. V lost 4 bases to trimming and J lost 4 bases; unmatched junction nucleotides: 7. Germline assignment: CDR1 SGHDN and CDR2 FVKESK. Here the CDR3 DNA reads TGTGCCAGCAGCCTGGGAGGGAATCGATACGAGCAGTACTTC. As protein: CASSLGGNRYEQYF. The full variable domain, rest sourced from reference TRBV14 and TRBJ2-7, is EAGVTQFPSHSVIEKGQTVTLRCDPISGHDNLYWYRRVMGKEIKFLLHFVKESKQDESGMPNNRFLAERTGGTYSTLKVQPAELEDSGVYFCASSLGGNRYEQYFGPGTRLTVT.

This clone came up a few times. The genes are TRBV5-1 and TRBJ2-1; TRBD2 aligns across 7 bases. Trimming at V came to 6 bases and at J to 7 bases, leaving 10 bases not matched to a gene. There are 14 residues in the CDR3. The germline V gene has CDR1 SGHRS and CDR2 YFSETQ. CDR3 sequence (DNA): TGCGCCAGCAACCAGAGGACTAGTGTAAATGAGCAGTTCTTC. It encodes CASNQRTSVNEQFF.

The chain recombines TRBV6-4 with TRBJ1-5; possible D gene TRBD1, 5 bases. This CDR3 has 13 residues. The V end lost 8 bases, the J end lost 5 bases, and 13 bases lay between the germline ends. Germline V gene sequence: CDR1 MRHNA, CDR2 SNTAGT. The CDR3 sequence: CASGQDEYQPQHF. The CDR3 bases are TGTGCCAGCGGACAAGACGAGTATCAGCCCCAGCATTTT.

The chain has TRBV27 and TRBJ2-7, with TRBD2 matching over 11 bases. With V trimmed by 8 bases and J by 4 bases, 16 bases remained unmatched. The length of the CDR3 is 17 residues. From germline, CDR1 is MNHEY and CDR2 SMNVEV (reference sequence). CDR3 sequence: CASGRMPGTSGIYEQYF. DNA for the CDR3: TGTGCCAGCGGACGGATGCCCGGGACTAGCGGTATTTACGAGCAGTACTTC.

The gene calls are TRBV5-6 and TRBJ2-7; D may be TRBD1 (6 bases). CDR1 and CDR2 from the germline V gene are SGHDT and YYEEEE. Between the trimmed V and J ends, which lost 2 bases and 7 bases, there was a span of 19 bases. The CDR3 covers 15 residues. This CDR3 reads CASSLSVGQGSEQYF. As DNA, the CDR3 is TGTGCCAGCAGCTTATCCGTAGGGCAGGGGAGTGAGCAGTACTTC.

The CDR3 loop reads CASTLLHGDYGYTF. The CDR3 nucleotides read TGTGCCAGCACTCTTCTCCACGGGGACTATGGCTACACCTTC. The chain uses TRBV28 and TRBJ1-2; D call uncertain. With 7 bases removed from V and 3 bases from J, the gap between germline ends came to 15 bases. Germline CDR1 reads MDHEN; CDR2 reads SYDVKM. The CDR3 totals 14 residues.

This clone was counted a few times. The chain recombines TRBV18 with TRBJ2-7, with 7 bases matching TRBD1. Looked up from germline, CDR1 is KGHSH and CDR2 is LQKENI. J was trimmed by 5 bases and V by 6 bases; bases with no gene match: 10. This CDR3 has 14 amino acids. Here the CDR3 reads CASSYRGQSDEQYF. The CDR3 DNA sequence: TGTGCCAGCTCGTACAGGGGACAGAGCGACGAGCAGTACTTC.

The rearrangement links TRBV30 to TRBJ2-5; D is uncertain. Germline CDR1 GTSNPN, CDR2 SVGIG (reference sequence). The length of the CDR3 is 11 residues. Trimming stripped 3 bases from V and 2 bases from J, with 4 bases between. CDR3 sequence reads: CAWRSQETQYF. The CDR3 DNA reads TGTGCCTGGAGGTCTCAAGAGACCCAGTACTTC.

CDR3 sequence (DNA): TGTGCCAGCTCACTAGGACACTTGAACACTGAAGCTTTCTTT. Translation gives CASSLGHLNTEAFF. V usage is TRBV18 and J usage is TRBJ1-1; D is possibly TRBD1 (5 bases). The CDR3 runs 14 residues. CDR1 is KGHSH and CDR2 is LQKENI in the germline V gene. V lost 4 bases to trimming and J lost 0 bases, with 9 bases between them.

The rearrangement uses TRBV5-6 and TRBJ2-7; 7 nucleotides line up with TRBD2. The CDR3 is made up of 15 amino acids. Per germline, CDR1 SGHDT and CDR2 YYEEEE. Trimming at V came to 1 base and at J to 7 bases, leaving 11 bases not matched to a gene. CDR3 in DNA: TGTGCCAGCAGCTTGCTAGCGGCACATCTCTGGGAGCAGTACTTC. It translates to CASSLLAAHLWEQYF.

The rearrangement links TRBV19 to TRBJ1-5, with a weak D call TRBD1 (6 bases). V dropped 2 bases and J dropped 7 bases, with 12 bases sitting between them. The CDR3 loop spans 14 amino acids. Germline V CDR1 and CDR2: LNHDA, SQIVND (reference sequence). The CDR3: CASSIQGSGQPQHF. Here the CDR3 DNA reads TGTGCCAGTAGTATACAGGGGTCGGGACAGCCCCAGCATTTT.

The chain has TRBV2 and TRBJ1-6; 8 positions match TRBD1. The CDR3 covers 15 residues. The V segment lost 3 bases and the J segment 7 bases; nucleotides outside the gene matches: 5. Germline CDR1 is SNHLY and CDR2 is FYNNEI. The DNA for the CDR3 is TGTGCCAGCAGTGATCAGGGGGCACGAAATTCACCCCTCCACTTT. Translating it yields CASSDQGARNSPLHF.

V is TRBV27 and J is TRBJ1-1; 9 nucleotides align to TRBD1. The CDR3 has 14 amino acids. With V trimmed by 5 bases and J by 3 bases, 4 bases remained unmatched. From germline, CDR1 is MNHEY and CDR2 SMNVEV (reference sequence). This CDR3 is CASSPTGGYTEAFF. In DNA form, the CDR3 reads TGTGCCAGCAGTCCGACAGGGGGGTACACTGAAGCTTTCTTT.

DNA for the CDR3: TGTGCCAGCAGTCCTACTAGCGGGCCGCTAGCCAAAAACATTCAGTACTTC. It translates to CASSPTSGPLAKNIQYF. The chain carries TRBV28 and TRBJ2-4; 9 bases map to TRBD2. J gave up 0 bases and V 5 bases, and 8 bases lay outside the gene matches. Per germline, CDR1 MDHEN and CDR2 SYDVKM. The CDR3 has 17 residues.

This chain connects TRBV13 to TRBJ2-1; 10 bases map to TRBD2. V lost 3 bases and J lost 10; bases outside the gene matches: 12. The CDR3 contains 16 residues. Germline lookup yields CDR1 PRHDT and CDR2 FYEKMQ (reference sequence). CDR3 nucleotides: TGTGCCAGCAGCTTTGGGGCTAGCGGGAGACTTGGAGAGCAGTTCTTC. This sequence encodes CASSFGASGRLGEQFF.

This clone has more than one count but fewer than ten. The J gene is TRBJ1-1, the V gene TRBV6-1, with D tentatively TRBD1 (6 bases). Germline-derived CDR1 and CDR2 are MNHNS and SASEGT. The CDR3 extends over 16 amino acids. V dropped 3 bases and J dropped 0 bases, with 14 bases sitting between them. The chain's CDR3 is CASSDGQLLMNTEAFF. As DNA, the CDR3 is TGTGCCAGCAGTGACGGACAGCTCCTCATGAACACTGAAGCTTTCTTT.

The V gene is TRBV12-3 or TRBV12-4, the J gene TRBJ2-3, with TRBD2 identical over 7 bases. This CDR3 comprises 12 residues. The V gene end was trimmed by 8 bases and the J gene end by 6 bases; junction bases not matched to a gene: 5. CDR3 DNA: TGTGCCAGCGGGAGGGCCTTGGATACGCAGTATTTT. Protein: CASGRALDTQYF.

The chain recombines TRBV2 with TRBJ2-3, with TRBD2 matching 13 bases. The germline V gene has CDR1 SNHLY and CDR2 FYNNEI. The V segment lost 5 bases and the J segment 2 bases; nucleotides outside the gene matches: 16. The CDR3 has 20 residues. The CDR3, as DNA: TGTGCCAGCAGTCCCCCAAAAGTACTAGCGGGGGGGCTCACCACAGATACGCAGTATTTT. Protein: CASSPPKVLAGGLTTDTQYF.

The chain has TRBV18 and TRBJ2-4; TRBD1 aligns across 9 bases. J gave up 2 bases and V 0 bases, and 5 bases lay outside the gene matches. The CDR3 covers 17 residues. From germline, CDR1 is KGHSH and CDR2 LQKENI. The CDR3 DNA is TGTGCCAGCTCACCACCCGCGGGACAGGGACCCAAAAACATTCAGTACTTC. Protein product: CASSPPAGQGPKNIQYF.

V usage is TRBV5-1 and J usage is TRBJ2-3; D unresolved. This CDR3 comprises 16 residues. The germline V and J ends were trimmed by 0 bases and 0 bases, with 11 bases remaining between them. The germline V gene encodes CDR1 SGHRS and CDR2 YFSETQ. The chain's CDR3 is CASSLDAFRSTDTQYF. CDR3 sequence (DNA): TGCGCCAGCAGCTTGGACGCTTTTCGGAGCACAGATACGCAGTATTTT.

The chain employs TRBV7-8 and TRBJ1-4, with a tentative D call TRBD1 (6 bases). The CDR3 length is 15 residues. Between the trimmed V and J ends, which lost 5 bases and 7 bases, there was a span of 17 bases. CDR1 is SGHVS and CDR2 is FQNEAQ in the germline V gene. CDR3 residues: CASSAYREIGEKLFF. CDR3 nucleotides: TGTGCCAGCAGCGCCTACAGGGAGATTGGTGAAAAACTGTTTTTT.

The chain joins TRBV30 to TRBJ2-7; 7 bases agree with TRBD2. Germline V gene data show CDR1 as GTSNPN and CDR2 as SVGIG (reference sequence). V was pared by 0 bases and J by 5 bases, with 4 bases of the junction left unmatched. This CDR3 has 13 residues. DNA of the CDR3: TGTGCCTGGAGTGTAGCGGGGTTCGACGAGCAGTACTTC. Its protein is CAWSVAGFDEQYF.

The chain recombines TRBV6-5 with TRBJ1-2; D possibly corresponds to TRBD1 (5 bases). The V and J ends lost 6 bases and 4 bases respectively, with 12 bases between them. Germline V gene sequence: CDR1 MNHEY, CDR2 SVGAGI. This CDR3 is 13 amino acids long. Here the CDR3 reads CASRDTSGYGYTF. The CDR3 coding sequence is TGTGCCAGCAGGGACACGTCGGGCTATGGCTACACCTTC.

CDR3 sequence reads: CASSYIQTGDTQYF. In nucleotides, the CDR3 is TGTGCCAGCAGTTATATACAGACCGGAGATACGCAGTATTTT. V gene TRBV6-6 combines with J gene TRBJ2-3; D not certain. V lost 3 bases, J lost 5 bases, and 12 bases lay in between. Germline assignment: CDR1 MNHNY and CDR2 SVGAGI (reference sequence). The CDR3 contains 14 residues.

The chain carries TRBV29-1 and TRBJ1-1; TRBD1 matches at 11 bases. CDR3 length equals 14 residues. The germline CDR1 and CDR2 sequences are SQVTM and ANQGSEA. Trimming removed 3 bases from V and 7 bases from J; junction bases left unmatched: 7. The DNA of the CDR3 is TGCAGCGTTGATGAGGGACAGGGGGTAGGTGAAGCTTTCTTT. Its protein is CSVDEGQGVGEAFF.